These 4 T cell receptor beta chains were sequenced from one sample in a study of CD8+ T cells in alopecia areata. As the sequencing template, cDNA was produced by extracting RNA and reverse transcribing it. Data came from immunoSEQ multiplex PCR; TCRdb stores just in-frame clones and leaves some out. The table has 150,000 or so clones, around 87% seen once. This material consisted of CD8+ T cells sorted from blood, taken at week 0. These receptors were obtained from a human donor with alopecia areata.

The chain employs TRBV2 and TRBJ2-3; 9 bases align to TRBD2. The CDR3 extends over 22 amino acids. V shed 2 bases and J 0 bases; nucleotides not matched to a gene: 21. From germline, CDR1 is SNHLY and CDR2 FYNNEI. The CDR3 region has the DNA TGTGCCAGCAGTGAATCTTCTTTTGCGTTAGCGGGAGAGAATACTAGCACAGATACGCAGTATTTT. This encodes CASSESSFALAGENTSTDTQYF.

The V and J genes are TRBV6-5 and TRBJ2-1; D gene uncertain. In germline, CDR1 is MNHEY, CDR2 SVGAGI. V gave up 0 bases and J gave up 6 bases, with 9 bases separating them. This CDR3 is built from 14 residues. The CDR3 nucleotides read TGTGCCAGCAGTTACTCCCCTGGAGCCAATGAGCAGTTCTTC. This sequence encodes CASSYSPGANEQFF.

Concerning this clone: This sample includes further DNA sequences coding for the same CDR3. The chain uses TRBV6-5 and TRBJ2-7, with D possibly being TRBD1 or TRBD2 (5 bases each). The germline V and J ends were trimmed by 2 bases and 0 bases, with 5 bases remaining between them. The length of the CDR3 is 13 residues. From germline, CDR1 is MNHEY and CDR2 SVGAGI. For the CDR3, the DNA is TGTGCCAGCAGTTACGGGGGCTCCTACGAGCAGTACTTC. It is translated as CASSYGGSYEQYF.

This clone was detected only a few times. The DNA for the CDR3 is TGTGCCAGCAGCCAAGATGAAGTCGTGGGAATGTTCGGAGCTTTCTTT. It is translated as CASSQDEVVGMFGAFF. The rearrangement joins TRBV14 to TRBJ1-1; D remains ambiguous. Germline values: CDR1 SGHDN, CDR2 FVKESK. The CDR3 covers 16 residues. V lost 0 bases and J 10 bases, leaving 21 bases between the germline ends.